A single sample gave rise to the 3 T cell receptor beta chains below, sequenced in a study of monozygotic twins with inflammatory bowel disease. TCRdb reprocessed the 5' RACE reads, keeping one entry per CDR3 protein, no DNA. With about 330,000 distinct CDR3 sequences in the sample, the ten largest clones hold over 2%. Sequenced: blood. The receptors shown here come from a human donor with ulcerative colitis or Crohn's disease, or a healthy co-twin of an affected twin (not recorded which).

CDR3 protein: CASRNLDRGADTEAFF. J is TRBJ1-1 and V is TRBV27; TCRdb indicates TRBD1, and absent DNA this call remains unverified. The germline gives CDR1 MNHEY, CDR2 SMNVEV (reference sequence). The length of the CDR3 is 16 residues.

This chain uses TRBV28 with TRBJ2-3; absent DNA, TCRdb's TRBD2 call cannot be checked. This CDR3 region has 15 residues. The germline CDR1 and CDR2 sequences are MDHEN and SYDVKM. The CDR3 sequence is CASRRVGVSTDTQYF.

This rearrangement joins TRBV12-3 or TRBV12-4 to TRBJ2-7; no DNA is available, so the TRBD1 call from TCRdb remains unchecked. The CDR3 loop spans 15 amino acids. The CDR3 region is CASSFTGQGTYEQYF.